This passage covers 32 T cell receptor beta chains from one sample sequenced in a study of naive and memory T cell subsets. The beta constant-region primer was an equimolar mix of two oligonucleotides covering TRBC1 and TRBC2. The ligated cDNA underwent four PCR rounds using SP2 and nested alpha and beta constant-region primers. Each CDR3 protein gets one entry after TCRdb re-called the UMI-ligation and nested PCR reads with MiXCR. The sample carries approximately 16,000 distinct CDR3 sequences, 8% to 9.5% recorded once. The sequencing input was central memory CD8+ T cells from blood. All receptors derive from a human donor in good health.

Concerning this clonotype: A much more abundant neighbour one base away suggests this may be a read error. This rearrangement joins TRBV20-1 to TRBJ1-2, with TRBD1 matching over 10 bases. CDR3 length: 13 residues. V shed 6 bases, J shed 6 bases, and the junction held 7 bases outside the gene matches. Germline-derived CDR1 and CDR2 are DFQATT and SNEGSKA (reference sequence). This CDR3 is CSASGQGSHGYTF. The CDR3 DNA is TGCAGTGCGTCGGGACAGGGGTCCCATGGCTACACCTTC.

This clonotype occurred many times. The rearrangement links TRBV9 to TRBJ2-2, with D possibly TRBD2 on 5 matching bases. The V and J ends lost 3 bases and 6 bases respectively, with 9 bases between them. This CDR3 region has 13 residues. Per the germline V gene, CDR1 is SGDLS and CDR2 is YYNGEE. The CDR3 bases are TGTGCCAGCAGCGCTACTAGTTCCGGGGAGCTGTTTTTT. Translating it yields CASSATSSGELFF.

This clonotype is termed medium-sized. The CDR3 reads CSVVGDSLGYTF. The CDR3 DNA reads TGCAGCGTTGTAGGTGACTCTCTTGGCTACACCTTC. The V gene is TRBV29-1, the J gene TRBJ1-2; D uncertain. Germline lookup yields CDR1 SQVTM and CDR2 ANQGSEA. The CDR3 has 12 amino acids. The ends were cut back, 4 bases at V and 7 bases at J, with 13 bases in the middle.

Sample share makes this clonotype medium-sized (0.01 to 0.1%). This chain connects TRBV5-4 to TRBJ2-1, with 7 bases lining up with TRBD1. After removal of 4 bases from V and 5 bases from J, the junction contained 15 bases not matched to a gene. Germline CDR1 SGHNT, CDR2 YYREEE (reference sequence). The CDR3 is made up of 17 amino acids. For the CDR3, the DNA is TGTGCCAGCAGCCCCGAATCCTTGGGACAGAACCACAATGAGCAGTTCTTC. This codes for CASSPESLGQNHNEQFF.

Only a few counts were recorded for this clonotype. The chain is built from TRBV2 and TRBJ1-1, with D maybe TRBD1 (5 bases). The length of the CDR3 is 13 residues. Trimming pared 6 bases from V and 1 base from J, leaving 9 bases between. The germline gives CDR1 SNHLY, CDR2 FYNNEI. The CDR3 region is CASSMTANTEAFF. CDR3 DNA sequence: TGTGCCAGCAGCATGACAGCGAACACTGAAGCTTTCTTT. Drawing the rest from reference TRBV2 and TRBJ1-1, the complete variable domain is EPEVTQTPSHQVTQMGQEVILRCVPISNHLYFYWYRQILGQKVEFLVSFYNNEISEKSEIFDDQFSVERPDGSNFTLKIRSTKLEDSAMYFCASSMTANTEAFFGQGTRLTVV.

There are many counts of this clonotype. V usage is TRBV15 and J usage is TRBJ2-3; D remains unclear. The CDR3 runs 15 residues. The ends were cut back, 0 bases at V and 8 bases at J, with 15 bases in the middle. CDR1 and CDR2 (germline): LNHNV, YYDKDF (reference sequence). The CDR3 DNA reads as TGTGCCACCAGCAGAGATTGGCCCAAACTGGGTACGCAGTATTTT. As protein: CATSRDWPKLGTQYF.

This clonotype was picked up a small number of times. The V gene is TRBV6-2 or TRBV6-3, the J gene TRBJ2-7; D is ambiguous. Germline lookup yields CDR1 MNHEY and CDR2 SVGEGT. This CDR3 comprises 15 residues. The V and J ends lost 0 bases and 0 bases respectively, with 9 bases between them. The CDR3 DNA follows: TGTGCCAGCAGTTACTCGTCGGAGAGCTCCTACGAGCAGTACTTC. It translates to CASSYSSESSYEQYF.

Many counts were recorded for this clonotype. The chain combines TRBV20-1 with TRBJ2-2; TRBD1 agrees at 8 bases. The J segment lost 3 bases and the V segment lost 0 bases, leaving 12 bases of the junction unmatched. The germline CDR1 and CDR2 sequences are DFQATT and SNEGSKA (reference sequence). The CDR3 covers 18 residues. The CDR3 is CSARDYSGQGTDTGELFF. The CDR3 DNA sequence: TGCAGTGCTAGAGATTATTCCGGACAGGGAACGGACACCGGGGAGCTGTTTTTT.

V usage is TRBV16 and J usage is TRBJ2-1, with unresolved D. This CDR3 is built from 13 residues. Looked up from germline, CDR1 is KGHSY and CDR2 is FQNENV. The germline V and J ends were trimmed by 4 bases and 7 bases, with 11 bases remaining between them. The CDR3 nucleotides read TGTGCCAGCAGCCCGGTAAAAGTAAATGAGCAGTTCTTC. As protein: CASSPVKVNEQFF.

This clonotype came up many times. This rearrangement joins TRBV4-3 to TRBJ1-2; no clear D gene. Per the germline V gene, CDR1 is LGHNA and CDR2 is YSLEER. This CDR3 is built from 15 residues. Trimming pared 0 bases from V and 6 bases from J, leaving 14 bases between. The CDR3 loop is CASSQESGRLNGYTF. The DNA of the CDR3 is TGCGCCAGCAGCCAAGAGTCCGGTAGGCTGAATGGCTACACCTTC.

This clonotype occurred many times. The chain joins TRBV15 to TRBJ2-7, with D hard to call. Germline CDR1 reads LNHNV; CDR2 reads YYDKDF (reference sequence). Trimming removed 5 bases from V and 5 bases from J, with 13 bases in between. This CDR3 spans 13 amino acids. This CDR3 reads CATSAGEVDEQYF. The DNA for the CDR3 is TGTGCCACCAGCGCCGGCGAAGTCGACGAGCAGTACTTC.

This clonotype is categorized as medium-sized (0.01 to 0.1%). The chain employs TRBV3-1 and TRBJ2-1, with TRBD2 matching 10 bases. CDR1 is LGHDT and CDR2 is YNNKEL in the germline V gene (reference sequence). The V and J ends lost 4 bases and 6 bases, in that order; junction bases with no gene match: 12. This CDR3 contains 17 residues. The CDR3 DNA sequence: TGTGCCAGCAGCCTTGTGGTAGCGGGAGGAAATGGCAATGAGCAGTTCTTC. Translating it yields CASSLVVAGGNGNEQFF.

The rearrangement links TRBV6-2 or TRBV6-3 to TRBJ1-2; no firm D call. Trimming shortened V by 6 bases and J by 6 bases, and 8 bases separated the two germline ends. CDR1 MNHEY and CDR2 SVGEGT come from the germline V gene. This CDR3 has 11 residues. This chain's CDR3 is CASRELDGYTF. The DNA of the CDR3 is TGTGCCAGCAGGGAGCTGGATGGCTACACCTTC.

In this sample, this clonotype turned up many times. V usage is TRBV3-1 and J usage is TRBJ1-4; D gene ambiguous. This CDR3 spans 14 amino acids. Germline assignment: CDR1 LGHDT and CDR2 YNNKEL (reference sequence). V lost 3 bases, J lost 4 bases, and 9 bases lay in between. The CDR3 spells CASSHGRINEKLFF. CDR3 in DNA: TGTGCCAGCAGCCACGGACGGATTAATGAAAAACTGTTTTTT. Full variable domain (outside the CDR3, taken from reference TRBV3-1 and TRBJ1-4): DTAVSQTPKYLVTQMGNDKSIKCEQNLGHDTMYWYKQDSKKFLKIMFSYNNKELIINETVPNRFSPKSPDKAHLNLHINSLELGDSAVYFCASSHGRINEKLFFGSGTQLSVL.

This clonotype was detected ten times or more. This chain links TRBV13 with TRBJ2-3, with a tentative D call TRBD2 (6 bases). Germline CDR1 and CDR2: PRHDT and FYEKMQ (reference sequence). V lost 6 bases, J lost 4 bases, and 14 bases lay in between. The CDR3 spans 14 residues. CDR3 nucleotides: TGTGCCAGCAGACCTCGGGGAGGCCCAGATACGCAGTATTTT. Translated: CASRPRGGPDTQYF.

This clonotype was found many times. The chain combines TRBV9 with TRBJ2-3; no firm D call. The CDR3 is made up of 14 amino acids. Germline V CDR1 and CDR2: SGDLS, YYNGEE. Trimming cost V 0 bases and J 2 bases, with 7 bases left between them. CDR3 coding DNA: TGTGCCAGCAGCGTAGAAGAGTTCACAGATACGCAGTATTTT. It encodes CASSVEEFTDTQYF.

The rearrangement uses TRBV24-1 and TRBJ2-3; 10 bases are a match to TRBD1. The germline gives CDR1 KGHDR, CDR2 SFDVKD. V shed 7 bases and J 2 bases; nucleotides not matched to a gene: 5. CDR3 length equals 15 residues. This CDR3 reads CATRGGTGDTDTQYF. The CDR3 DNA is TGTGCCACCAGAGGCGGGACAGGGGACACAGATACGCAGTATTTT.

This clonotype was detected only a few times. The chain employs TRBV6-2 or TRBV6-3 and TRBJ2-1; a weak D match, TRBD1 (5 bases). The ends were cut back, 6 bases at V and 4 bases at J, with 34 bases in the middle. The CDR3 covers 21 residues. Per germline, CDR1 MNHEY and CDR2 SVGEGT. The CDR3 sequence is CASSLLSLFAGGGKGYNEQFF. CDR3 in DNA: TGTGCCAGCAGCCTACTATCTTTGTTCGCCGGCGGCGGTAAGGGGTACAATGAGCAGTTCTTC.

This clonotype has at least ten counts. The chain carries TRBV2 and TRBJ2-3; 7 nucleotides agree with TRBD2. Per germline, CDR1 SNHLY and CDR2 FYNNEI. There are 17 residues in the CDR3. V was clipped by 6 bases and J by 4 bases; unmatched bases: 16. The CDR3 reads CASSASRLARFADTQYF. In DNA form, the CDR3 reads TGTGCCAGCAGCGCCTCTAGACTAGCTAGATTTGCAGATACGCAGTATTTT.

This chain uses TRBV4-3 with TRBJ2-1, with TRBD2 matching 8 bases. After removal of 1 base from V and 1 base from J, the junction contained 0 bases not matched to a gene. Germline V gives CDR1 LGHNA, CDR2 YSLEER. The CDR3 loop spans 15 amino acids. The CDR3 region is CASSQGGGSYNEQFF. The CDR3 DNA follows: TGCGCCAGCAGCCAAGGCGGGGGGTCCTACAATGAGCAGTTCTTC.

V is TRBV6-1 and J is TRBJ2-1, with 7 bases aligning to TRBD1. This CDR3 has 15 residues. J lost 8 bases, V lost 1 base, and 8 bases had no gene match. Germline-derived CDR1 and CDR2 are MNHNS and SASEGT. CDR3 amino acids: CASSEGQGNSHEQFF. The CDR3 DNA follows: TGTGCCAGCAGTGAAGGACAGGGAAATTCACATGAGCAGTTCTTC.

This chain connects TRBV4-1 to TRBJ2-2; D call uncertain. CDR3 length equals 15 residues. Trimming took off 6 bases at V and 4 bases at J, with 15 bases between the two ends. CDR1 and CDR2 (germline): MGHRA, YSYEKL. As DNA, the CDR3 is TGCGCCAGCAGACTCAGCGAACTCGGCACCGGGGAGCTGTTTTTT. Protein product: CASRLSELGTGELFF.

Ten or more counts support this clonotype. The chain has TRBV7-9 and TRBJ1-1; tentative D call: TRBD1 (6 bases). CDR3 length equals 12 residues. In germline, CDR1 is SEHNR, CDR2 FQNEAQ (reference sequence). V was cut by 3 bases and J by 7 bases, with 9 bases left in between. The CDR3 coding sequence is TGTGCCAGCAGCTTGACAGGTTATGAAGCTTTCTTT. Amino acids: CASSLTGYEAFF.

This clonotype was observed many times. The rearrangement joins TRBV6-4 to TRBJ2-3; 8 positions agree with TRBD2. Germline assignment: CDR1 MRHNA and CDR2 SNTAGT. With 4 bases clipped from V and 5 bases from J, the junction kept 5 bases outside the gene matches. CDR3 size: 14 residues. CDR3 sequence reads: CASSAGGAQDTQYF. CDR3 nucleotides: TGTGCCAGCAGTGCGGGGGGGGCCCAAGATACGCAGTATTTT.

The table lists this clonotype with many counts. V and J are TRBV6-4 and TRBJ2-1, with D perhaps TRBD2 (5 bases). Trimming removed 0 bases from V and 11 bases from J, with 11 bases in between. Per the germline V gene, CDR1 is MRHNA and CDR2 is SNTAGT. The CDR3 has 13 amino acids. Here the CDR3 DNA reads TGTGCCAGCAGTGACTCGAATAGCGATAAGCAGTTCTTC. It yields the protein CASSDSNSDKQFF.

This clonotype is deemed medium-sized. V usage is TRBV29-1 and J usage is TRBJ2-7; tentatively, D is TRBD1 or TRBD2 (5 bases each). V gave up 6 bases and J gave up 0 bases, with 12 bases separating them. This CDR3 is 13 amino acids long. Germline CDR1 and CDR2: SQVTM and ANQGSEA. The CDR3 loop is CSVTGANSYEQYF. The CDR3 nucleotides are TGCAGCGTAACCGGGGCCAACTCCTACGAGCAGTACTTC.

The V gene is TRBV10-1, the J gene TRBJ2-5; D not certain. The V gene's germline CDR1 is WNHNN and CDR2 SYGVQD (reference sequence). This CDR3 region has 13 residues. Between the trimmed V and J ends, which lost 10 bases and 3 bases, there was a span of 15 bases. This CDR3 is CATQRIRKETQYF. In nucleotides, the CDR3 is TGCGCCACTCAGAGAATTCGTAAAGAGACCCAGTACTTC.

This clonotype came up many times. This chain uses TRBV5-5 with TRBJ2-5; 8 bases match TRBD2. Germline CDR1 reads SGHKS; CDR2 reads YYEKEE (reference sequence). There are 16 residues in the CDR3. J lost 4 bases, V lost 0 bases, and 8 bases had no gene match. Written as DNA, the CDR3 is TGTGCCAGCAGCTTGGCCCTGGCTAGCGGGCGAGAGACCCAGTACTTC. Encoded protein: CASSLALASGRETQYF.

This clonotype was detected ten times or more. The V and J genes are TRBV20-1 and TRBJ2-1, with 9 bases fitting TRBD2. Germline loops: CDR1 DFQATT, CDR2 SNEGSKA (reference sequence). V shed 5 bases and J 4 bases; nucleotides not matched to a gene: 6. The CDR3 is made up of 14 amino acids. CDR3 protein: CSASATSGYNEQFF. The CDR3 nucleotides are TGCAGTGCTTCCGCTACTAGCGGGTACAATGAGCAGTTCTTC.

In its sample, this clonotype was seen a few times. V usage is TRBV20-1 and J usage is TRBJ1-2, with a weak D call TRBD1 (6 bases). V lost 4 bases to trimming and J lost 8 bases, with 14 bases between them. This CDR3 spans 12 amino acids. The germline CDR1 and CDR2 sequences are DFQATT and SNEGSKA (reference sequence). The CDR3 protein is CSATGQIGGYTF. In DNA, the CDR3 is TGCAGTGCTACAGGACAGATCGGCGGCTACACCTTC.

This clonotype has more than one count but fewer than ten. The chain has TRBV27 and TRBJ2-7, with 9 bases that match TRBD1. CDR3 size: 16 residues. The junction had 8 bases not matched to a gene; V was cut back by 3 bases and J by 2 bases. Per germline, CDR1 MNHEY and CDR2 SMNVEV (reference sequence). As DNA, the CDR3 is TGTGCCAGCAGTTTTATGGTGGGACAGGGTACCTACGAGCAGTACTTC. It encodes CASSFMVGQGTYEQYF.

This clonotype was observed many times. The CDR3 reads CAWRRPGVYEQYF. CDR3 in DNA: TGTGCCTGGAGGAGGCCGGGGGTTTACGAGCAGTACTTC. This chain uses TRBV30 with TRBJ2-7, with D perhaps matching TRBD2 (6 bases). Germline V gives CDR1 GTSNPN, CDR2 SVGIG (reference sequence). V lost 3 bases and J lost 4, with 13 bases in between. This CDR3 has 13 residues.